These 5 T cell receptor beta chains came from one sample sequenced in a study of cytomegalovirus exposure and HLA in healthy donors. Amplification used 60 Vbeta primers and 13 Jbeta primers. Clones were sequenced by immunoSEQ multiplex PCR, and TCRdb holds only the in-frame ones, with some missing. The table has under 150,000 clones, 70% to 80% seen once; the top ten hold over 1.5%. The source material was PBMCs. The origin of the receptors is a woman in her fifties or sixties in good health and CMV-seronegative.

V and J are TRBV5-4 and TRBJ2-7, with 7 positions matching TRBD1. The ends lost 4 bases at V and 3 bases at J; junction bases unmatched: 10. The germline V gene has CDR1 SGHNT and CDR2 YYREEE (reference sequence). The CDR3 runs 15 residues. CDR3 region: CASSRGQEFRYEQYF. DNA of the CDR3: TGTGCCAGCAGCAGAGGACAGGAATTTCGCTACGAGCAGTACTTC.

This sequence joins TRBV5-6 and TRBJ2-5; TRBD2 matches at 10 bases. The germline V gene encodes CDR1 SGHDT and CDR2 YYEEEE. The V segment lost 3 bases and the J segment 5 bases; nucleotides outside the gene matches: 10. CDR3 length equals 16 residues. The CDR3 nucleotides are TGTGCCAGCAGCTACGAAGTAGCGGGAGGAAGCGAGACCCAGTACTTC. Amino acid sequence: CASSYEVAGGSETQYF. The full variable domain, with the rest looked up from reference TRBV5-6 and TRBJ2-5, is DAGVTQSPTHLIKTRGQQVTLRCSPKSGHDTVSWYQQALGQGPQFIFQYYEEEERQRGNFPDRFSGHQFPNYSSELNVNALLLGDSALYLCASSYEVAGGSETQYFGPGTRLLVL.

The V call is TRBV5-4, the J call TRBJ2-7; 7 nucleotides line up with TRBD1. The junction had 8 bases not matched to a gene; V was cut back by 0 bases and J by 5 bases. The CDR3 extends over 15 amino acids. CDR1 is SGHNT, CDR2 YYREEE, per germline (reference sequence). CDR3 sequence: CASSLANRGADEQYF. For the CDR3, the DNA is TGTGCCAGCAGCTTGGCGAACAGGGGAGCTGACGAGCAGTACTTC.

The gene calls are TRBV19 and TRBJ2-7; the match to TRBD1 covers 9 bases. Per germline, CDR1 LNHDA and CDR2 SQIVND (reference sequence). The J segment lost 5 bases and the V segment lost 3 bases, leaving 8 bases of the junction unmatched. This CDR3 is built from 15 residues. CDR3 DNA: TGTGCCAGTAGTATTAATTGGGACAGGGCCCACGAGCAGTACTTC. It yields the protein CASSINWDRAHEQYF.

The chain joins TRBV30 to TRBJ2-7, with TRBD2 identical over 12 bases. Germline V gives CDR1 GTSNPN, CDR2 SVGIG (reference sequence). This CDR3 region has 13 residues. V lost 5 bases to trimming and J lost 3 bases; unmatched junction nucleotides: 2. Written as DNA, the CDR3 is TGTGCCTGGGCTAGCGGGGGGGTCTACGAGCAGTACTTC. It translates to CAWASGGVYEQYF. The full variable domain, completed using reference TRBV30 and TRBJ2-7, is SQTIHQWPATLVQPVGSPLSLECTVEGTSNPNLYWYRQAAGRGLQLLFYSVGIGQISSEVPQNLSASRPQDRQFILSSKKLLLSDSGFYLCAWASGGVYEQYFGPGTRLTVT.